This TCR beta chain comes out of a study of blood T cells in healthy people across ages. Across the study: About one barcoded beta molecule per two T cells was the capture yield of template switching.

A second PCR, run for about 7 to 11 cycles, used a sample-barcoded 5' primer plus a J-beta primer mix. MiXCR was run by TCRdb on the 5' RACE reads, yielding one entry per CDR3 protein. Of 660,000 or so distinct CDR3 sequences listed, around 54% are singletons. Regarding the study as a whole: Naive T cell percentage by flow cytometry tracked strongly with beta diversity. Long-lived donors had more naive CD4+ cells and higher diversity than aged donors.

Regarding this clonotype: Its antigen is as yet unknown.

Each donor supplied around 9.9 milliliters of peripheral blood. The TCR was taken from a man aged 55 to 70 in good health. The sequenced material came from blood.

The CDR3 sequence is CASSLVHGVEQYF. In nucleotides, the CDR3 is TGTGCCAGCAGCTTAGTCCACGGGGTCGAGCAGTACTTC. V gene TRBV11-2 combines with J gene TRBJ2-4; a possible D gene is TRBD2 (5 bases). The better agreement between TRBJ2-7 and the DNA end casts doubt on the J call. Germline V gene data show CDR1 as SGHAT and CDR2 as FQNNGV. CDR3 length: 13 residues.